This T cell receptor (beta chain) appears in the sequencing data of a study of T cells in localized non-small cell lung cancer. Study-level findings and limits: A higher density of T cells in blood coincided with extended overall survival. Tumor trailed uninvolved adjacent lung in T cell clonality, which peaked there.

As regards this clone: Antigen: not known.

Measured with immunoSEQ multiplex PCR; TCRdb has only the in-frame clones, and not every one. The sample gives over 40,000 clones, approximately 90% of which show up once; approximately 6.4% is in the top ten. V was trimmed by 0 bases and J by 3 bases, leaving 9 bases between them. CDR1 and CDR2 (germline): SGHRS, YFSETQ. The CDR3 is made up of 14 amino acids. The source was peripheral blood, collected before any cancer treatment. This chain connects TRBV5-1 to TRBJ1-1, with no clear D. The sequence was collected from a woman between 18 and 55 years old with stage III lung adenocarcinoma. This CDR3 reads CASSLVGEDTEAFF. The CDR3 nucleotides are TGCGCCAGCAGCTTGGTCGGGGAGGACACTGAAGCTTTCTTT.